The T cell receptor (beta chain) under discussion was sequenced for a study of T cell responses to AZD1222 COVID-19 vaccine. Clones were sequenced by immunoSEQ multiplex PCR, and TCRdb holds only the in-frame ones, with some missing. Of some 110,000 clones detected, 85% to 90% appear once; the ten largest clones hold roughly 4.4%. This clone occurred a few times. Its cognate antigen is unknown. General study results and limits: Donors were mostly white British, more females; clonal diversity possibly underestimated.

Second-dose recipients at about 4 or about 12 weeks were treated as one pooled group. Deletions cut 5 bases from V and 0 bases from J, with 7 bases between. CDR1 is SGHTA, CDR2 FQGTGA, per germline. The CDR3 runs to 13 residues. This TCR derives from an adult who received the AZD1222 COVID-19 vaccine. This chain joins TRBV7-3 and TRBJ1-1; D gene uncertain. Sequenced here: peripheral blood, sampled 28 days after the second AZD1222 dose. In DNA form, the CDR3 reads TGTGCCAGCAGCCGCCGGATGAACACTGAAGCTTTCTTT. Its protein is CASSRRMNTEAFF.